The 18 T cell receptor beta chains given below trace back to one sample, sequenced in a study of blood T cell repertoires in COVID-19. Using immunoSEQ multiplex PCR, the repertoire was profiled, and TCRdb retains in-frame clones only, with some absent. The table shows roughly 43,000 clones, with nearly 70% occurring only once. The sequencing sample was made of peripheral blood. These receptors came from an older man with acute or convalescent COVID-19.

V and J are TRBV7-8 and TRBJ2-2; D unresolved. CDR1 SGHVS and CDR2 FQNEAQ come from the germline V gene. V dropped 5 bases and J dropped 2 bases, with 3 bases sitting between them. This CDR3 spans 12 amino acids. The CDR3 loop reads CASSPNTGELFF. The CDR3 region has the DNA TGTGCCAGCAGCCCTAACACCGGGGAGCTGTTTTTT.

This clone has only a few counts. The rearrangement links TRBV6-5 to TRBJ1-2; no clear D. This CDR3 is 15 amino acids long. V lost 5 bases, J lost 5 bases, and 18 bases lay in between. Germline values: CDR1 MNHEY, CDR2 SVGAGI. The CDR3 protein is CASSPTRVGGYGYTF. The CDR3 DNA sequence: TGTGCCAGCAGTCCGACTAGGGTTGGCGGTTATGGCTACACCTTC.

J is TRBJ2-5 and V is TRBV11-2; D possibly corresponds to TRBD1 (6 bases). Trimming cost V 1 base and J 5 bases, with 11 bases left between them. The germline CDR1 and CDR2 sequences are SGHAT and FQNNGV. The CDR3 is made up of 14 amino acids. In DNA form, the CDR3 reads TGTGCCAGCAGCTTAGTCACAGGGTCGGAGACCCAGTACTTC. As protein: CASSLVTGSETQYF.

V usage is TRBV19 and J usage is TRBJ2-2, with 7 bases identical to TRBD2. The CDR3 extends over 15 amino acids. Germline lookup yields CDR1 LNHDA and CDR2 SQIVND (reference sequence). With 7 bases clipped from V and 4 bases from J, the junction kept 9 bases outside the gene matches. The CDR3 sequence is CASMVELATTGELFF. The CDR3 DNA reads TGTGCCAGTATGGTGGAACTAGCGACCACCGGGGAGCTGTTTTTT.

This clone was found a few times. V is TRBV9 and J is TRBJ2-2; the D is unclear. Per germline, CDR1 SGDLS and CDR2 YYNGEE. The ends were cut back, 4 bases at V and 8 bases at J, with 9 bases in the middle. CDR3 length: 12 residues. The DNA of the CDR3 is TGTGCCAGCAGCCCAGAGGTGGGGGAGCTGTTTTTT. This sequence encodes CASSPEVGELFF.

The CDR3: CASGPSGHNYEQYF. For the CDR3, the DNA is TGCGCCAGCGGTCCTTCGGGACACAACTACGAGCAGTACTTC. The chain carries TRBV5-1 and TRBJ2-7; D might be TRBD1 (6 bases). Germline V gene lookup returns CDR1 SGHRS and CDR2 YFSETQ. The CDR3 has 14 residues. Trimming stripped 7 bases from V and 3 bases from J, with 17 bases between.

A word on this clone: Other DNA sequences in this sample translate to the same CDR3. The gene calls are TRBV4-1 and TRBJ1-5; the match to TRBD1 covers 7 bases. The CDR3 runs 14 residues. Trimming removed 3 bases from V and 5 bases from J; junction bases left unmatched: 4. Germline V gives CDR1 MGHRA, CDR2 YSYEKL. CDR3 sequence: CASSQQGGDQPQHF. DNA of the CDR3: TGCGCCAGCAGCCAGCAGGGGGGAGATCAGCCCCAGCATTTT.

The chain is built from TRBV11-2 and TRBJ2-7, with 10 bases matching TRBD2. V was pared by 4 bases and J by 3 bases, with 9 bases of the junction left unmatched. Germline values: CDR1 SGHAT, CDR2 FQNNGV. This CDR3 contains 16 residues. The CDR3 sequence is CASSSGTSDNYYEQYF. DNA for the CDR3: TGTGCCAGCAGCTCCGGGACTAGCGATAACTACTACGAGCAGTACTTC.

The chain has TRBV10-1 and TRBJ2-1; a possible D gene is TRBD1 (5 bases). The CDR3 loop spans 17 amino acids. Germline V gives CDR1 WNHNN, CDR2 SYGVQD (reference sequence). Deletions cut 0 bases from V and 0 bases from J, with 12 bases between. CDR3 nucleotides: TGCGCCAGCAGTGAGTCGATACAGGAGACCTCCTACAATGAGCAGTTCTTC. This sequence encodes CASSESIQETSYNEQFF.

DNA of the CDR3: TGTGCCAGCTCACCCCCCGGTGAGAGAAATCAGCCCCAGCATTTT. This codes for CASSPPGERNQPQHF. The rearrangement uses TRBV18 and TRBJ1-5; no clear D gene. The CDR3 length is 15 residues. Germline V gene lookup returns CDR1 KGHSH and CDR2 LQKENI. The germline V and J ends were trimmed by 3 bases and 4 bases, with 13 bases remaining between them.

This chain uses TRBV7-9 with TRBJ2-5, with D maybe TRBD2 (5 bases). This CDR3 is 12 amino acids long. The V and J ends lost 5 bases and 4 bases respectively, with 8 bases between them. Germline V CDR1 and CDR2: SEHNR, FQNEAQ (reference sequence). The CDR3 protein is CASSLAGETQYF. DNA of the CDR3: TGTGCCAGCAGCCTGGCGGGAGAGACCCAGTACTTC.

This chain joins TRBV5-1 and TRBJ2-7; D might be TRBD2 (6 bases). From germline, CDR1 is SGHRS and CDR2 YFSETQ. The length of the CDR3 is 15 residues. V was trimmed by 0 bases and J by 2 bases, leaving 12 bases between them. Here the CDR3 DNA reads TGCGCCAGCAGCTTGGAGCGGGTATCGACCTACGAGCAGTACTTC. This sequence encodes CASSLERVSTYEQYF.

As for this clone: This sample includes further DNA sequences coding for the same CDR3. This chain joins TRBV3-1 (or the pseudogene TRBV3-2) and TRBJ1-2, with D unclear. Trimming shortened V by 1 base and J by 2 bases, and 5 bases separated the two germline ends. This CDR3 comprises 13 residues. Germline CDR1 and CDR2: LGHDT and YNNKEL (reference sequence). The CDR3, as DNA: TGTGCCAGCAGCCAAGGTAGAAACTATGGCTACACCTTC. Translated: CASSQGRNYGYTF.

The rearrangement joins TRBV6-5 to TRBJ2-3; D possibly corresponds to TRBD2 (5 bases). This CDR3 has 14 amino acids. CDR1 and CDR2 from the germline V gene are MNHEY and SVGAGI. V gave up 6 bases and J gave up 0 bases, with 10 bases separating them. The CDR3: CASSRRGSTDTQYF. CDR3 coding DNA: TGTGCCAGCAGCCGCCGCGGGAGCACAGATACGCAGTATTTT.

This chain uses TRBV6-2 or TRBV6-3 with TRBJ2-7; D is unclear. Germline assignment: CDR1 MNHEY and CDR2 SVGEGT. The CDR3 runs 17 residues. V was cut by 2 bases and J by 3 bases, with 20 bases left in between. CDR3 DNA sequence: TGTGCCAGCAGTTACGTCCGAGATGGAGATACTCACTACGAGCAGTACTTC. This gives the protein CASSYVRDGDTHYEQYF.

This clone was seen once. The CDR3 DNA reads TGTGCCAGCAGCTCCCAGGGTGGTGGAAGCAATCAGCCCCAGCATTTT. Translation: CASSSQGGGSNQPQHF. V is TRBV7-8 and J is TRBJ1-5; weak D call: TRBD1 (5 bases). This CDR3 is built from 16 residues. V was cut by 4 bases and J by 1 base, with 14 bases left in between. Germline assignment: CDR1 SGHVS and CDR2 FQNEAQ. The full variable domain, with the rest looked up from reference TRBV7-8 and TRBJ1-5, is GAGVSQSPRYKVAKRGQDVALRCDPISGHVSLFWYQQALGQGPEFLTYFQNEAQLDKSGLPSDRFFAERPEGSVSTLKIQRTQQEDSAVYLCASSSQGGGSNQPQHFGDGTRLSIL.

V is TRBV14 and J is TRBJ2-3; TRBD2 matches at 12 bases. V lost 4 bases, J lost 8 bases, and 16 bases stayed unmatched. CDR1 and CDR2 (germline): SGHDN, FVKESK. The CDR3 length is 18 residues. CDR3 coding DNA: TGTGCCAGCAGCCCCGACGGAAGGCTAGCGGGAGGGGATGGTACGCAGTATTTT. Protein sequence: CASSPDGRLAGGDGTQYF.

The rearrangement links TRBV6-5 to TRBJ2-2, with TRBD2 matching over 9 bases. Germline-derived CDR1 and CDR2 are MNHEY and SVGAGI. The CDR3 has 15 residues. V shed 8 bases, J shed 10 bases, and the junction held 14 bases outside the gene matches. CDR3 in amino acids: CASFPAGGTQVELFF. In DNA form, the CDR3 reads TGTGCCAGCTTTCCAGCGGGGGGCACGCAGGTGGAGCTGTTTTTT.